This is a list of T cell receptor beta chains from one sample in a study of blood T cell repertoires in COVID-19. Generated by immunoSEQ multiplex PCR, the TCRdb table keeps only in-frame clones and is missing some. The sample lists about 230,000 clones; approximately 80% were seen once. The sequencing input was peripheral blood. All receptors derive from a woman of 80 years or more with active or convalescent COVID-19. CDR3s leave out the opening cysteine and the closing phenylalanine or tryptophan.

V gene,J gene,CDR3 protein
TRBV7-2,TRBJ2-3,ASSLGPVAGGSRTQY
TRBV28,TRBJ1-5,ASSFGRGNQPQH
TRBV21-1,TRBJ1-2,AGFEAGAAWDGYT
TRBV18,TRBJ2-7,ASSSKGQGYEQY
TRBV19,TRBJ2-3,ASSRGQGAADTQY
TRBV6-2/TRBV6-3,TRBJ2-5,ASSPISPGETQY
TRBV9,TRBJ1-6,ASSPQSGMPPLH
TRBV11-3,TRBJ2-3,ASSGRGVDTQY
TRBV7-3,TRBJ1-1,ASSQRGNTEAF
TRBV30,TRBJ1-3,AWNDGWTGGRTIY